A selection of T cell receptor beta chains follows, all from one sample in a study of cytomegalovirus exposure and HLA in healthy donors. Data came from immunoSEQ multiplex PCR; TCRdb stores just in-frame clones and leaves some out. The sample lists 150,000 to 200,000 clones, roughly 82% seen once, with less than 0.65% in the top ten. Sequencing was done on a sample of PBMCs. These receptors all come from a woman aged 50 to 65 in good health and CMV-seronegative. CDR3s include the opening cysteine and the closing phenylalanine or tryptophan. D genes are given only for firm matches. A clone size is listed for some rows: how often the clone was seen (once, few, many), or a class if it is expanded.

j_gene: TRBJ2-5; d_gene: -; v_gene: TRBV30; abundance: -; CDR3aa: CAWSRDSEETQYF; CDR3nt: TGTGCCTGGAGCCGGGACTCCGAGGAGACCCAGTACTTC
j_gene: TRBJ2-7; d_gene: TRBD2; v_gene: TRBV28; abundance: -; CDR3aa: CASSPPGTSPNRRYF; CDR3nt: TGTGCCAGCAGTCCGCCCGGGACTAGCCCCAATCGCCGTTATTTC
j_gene: TRBJ2-3; d_gene: TRBD2; v_gene: TRBV28; abundance: -; CDR3aa: CASSLAVLAGADTQYF; CDR3nt: TGTGCCAGCAGTTTAGCGGTCCTAGCGGGAGCAGATACGCAGTATTTT
j_gene: TRBJ1-1; d_gene: -; v_gene: TRBV18; abundance: -; CDR3aa: CASSPQANTEAFF; CDR3nt: TGTGCCAGCTCACCCCAGGCGAACACTGAAGCTTTCTTT
j_gene: TRBJ2-2; d_gene: -; v_gene: TRBV19; abundance: -; CDR3aa: CASRSRGANTGELFF; CDR3nt: TGTGCCAGTAGGTCGCGGGGCGCGAACACCGGGGAGCTGTTTTTT
j_gene: TRBJ1-1; d_gene: -; v_gene: TRBV30; abundance: -; CDR3aa: CAWSVRGKAFF; CDR3nt: TGTGCCTGGAGTGTAAGAGGGAAAGCTTTCTTT
j_gene: TRBJ1-5; d_gene: -; v_gene: TRBV2; abundance: -; CDR3aa: CAGSAESEPQHF; CDR3nt: TGTGCCGGCTCCGCGGAGTCGGAGCCCCAGCATTTT
j_gene: TRBJ2-7; d_gene: TRBD1; v_gene: TRBV15; abundance: -; CDR3aa: CATSRDSGQGVYEQYF; CDR3nt: TGTGCCACCAGCAGAGATTCGGGACAGGGGGTCTACGAGCAGTACTTC
j_gene: TRBJ2-3; d_gene: TRBD2; v_gene: TRBV28; abundance: once; CDR3aa: CASSGGSVATDTQYF; CDR3nt: TGTGCCAGCAGTGGCGGGAGTGTGGCCACAGATACGCAGTATTTT
j_gene: TRBJ1-5; d_gene: TRBD1; v_gene: TRBV28; abundance: few; CDR3aa: CASSTGGTYQPQHF; CDR3nt: TGTGCCAGCTCGACAGGGGGGACCTATCAGCCCCAGCATTTT
j_gene: TRBJ2-7; d_gene: TRBD2; v_gene: TRBV5-4; abundance: -; CDR3aa: CASSLGLASSYEQYF; CDR3nt: TGTGCCAGCAGCTTGGGACTAGCGTCCTCCTACGAGCAGTACTTC
j_gene: TRBJ2-6; d_gene: -; v_gene: TRBV7-9; abundance: -; CDR3aa: CASDSSGANVLTF; CDR3nt: TGTGCCAGCGATAGCTCTGGGGCCAACGTCCTGACTTTC